Below are 11 T cell receptor beta chains sequenced from a single sample in a study of preoperative IRX-2 immunotherapy in early breast cancer (dated by TCRdb to between 2019 and 2020). According to the study, the label for this sample's treatment or condition signals: preoperative locoregional IRX-2 cytokine immunotherapy. The protocol used for the library was the immunoSEQ multiplex PCR assay. TCRdb stores this immuneACCESS table with in-frame sequences only. Part of the clones is absent; in the studies checked, under half of the shortfall reflects unresolved V genes, and no reason is known for the rest. The sample includes around 40,000 clones, with approximately 77% observed a single time. Clones ranked in the top ten supply about 1.2% of the sample. The sequences come from tumor tissue, collected after IRX-2 immunotherapy. The receptors stem from a human donor with breast cancer.

The rearrangement uses TRBV12-5 and TRBJ1-2, with D hard to call. The V and J ends lost 6 bases and 8 bases respectively, with 16 bases between them. The CDR3 covers 13 residues. CDR1 and CDR2 from the germline V gene are LGHNT and FRNRAP. CDR3 protein: CASGDEKGWGYTF. The CDR3 DNA reads TGTGCTAGTGGGGATGAAAAGGGTTGGGGCTACACCTTC.

J is TRBJ1-2 and V is TRBV27; 7 bases are a match to TRBD1. The CDR3 contains 14 residues. From germline, CDR1 is MNHEY and CDR2 SMNVEV (reference sequence). V was pared by 4 bases and J by 3 bases, with 5 bases of the junction left unmatched. CDR3: CASSSTGWDYGYTF. In nucleotides, the CDR3 is TGTGCCAGCAGTTCGACAGGGTGGGACTATGGCTACACCTTC.

The J gene is TRBJ2-7, the V gene TRBV5-1, with D possibly being TRBD1 (6 bases). The CDR3 runs 16 residues. V lost 0 bases and J lost 4, with 17 bases in between. Looked up from germline, CDR1 is SGHRS and CDR2 is YFSETQ. The CDR3 DNA sequence: TGCGCCAGCAGCTTGGGTATCTCCGGGACACCTTACGAGCAGTACTTC. This encodes CASSLGISGTPYEQYF.

The chain uses TRBV11-3 and TRBJ2-5; perhaps TRBD1 as D (6 bases). V lost 1 base to trimming and J lost 0 bases, with 15 bases between them. The CDR3 extends over 17 amino acids. Germline CDR1 SGHNT, CDR2 YENEEA. The CDR3 sequence: CASSLVATGKYQETQYF. The CDR3 DNA reads TGTGCCAGCAGCTTAGTAGCTACAGGGAAGTACCAAGAGACCCAGTACTTC.

V and J are TRBV18 and TRBJ1-3, with D uncertain. The CDR3 sequence is 14 residues long. Per germline, CDR1 KGHSH and CDR2 LQKENI. Trimming removed 3 bases at V and 3 bases at J, with 9 bases between. The CDR3 sequence: CASSPADFGNTIYF. In DNA form, the CDR3 reads TGTGCCAGCTCACCGGCGGACTTTGGAAACACCATATATTTT.

As to this clone: One junction end disagrees with the germline gene, perhaps due to a read error. One base lacks a clear read or is ambiguous, giving the residue X. The rearrangement joins TRBV28 to TRBJ1-1; 10 nucleotides line up with TRBD1. The CDR3 runs to 14 residues. Germline loops: CDR1 MDHEN, CDR2 SYDVKM. The CDR3 sequence is CASSSGQGNXEAFF. CDR3 nucleotide sequence: TGTGCCAGCAGTTCGGGACAGGGGAACAYTGAAGCTTTCTTT.

The chain joins TRBV18 to TRBJ1-4, with TRBD1 as a possible D gene (6 bases). The CDR3 has 15 amino acids. Between the trimmed V and J ends, which lost 6 bases and 5 bases, there was a span of 16 bases. The germline gives CDR1 KGHSH, CDR2 LQKENI. The CDR3 DNA is TGTGCCAGCTCCATAATGGCAGGGGAAAATGAAAAACTGTTTTTT. Translating gives CASSIMAGENEKLFF. The complete variable domain, with remaining parts taken from reference TRBV18 and TRBJ1-4, reads NAGVMQNPRHLVRRRGQEARLRCSPMKGHSHVYWYRQLPEEGLKFMVYLQKENIIDESGMPKERFSAEFPKEGPSILRIQQVVRGDSAAYFCASSIMAGENEKLFFGSGTQLSVL.

This sequence joins TRBV15 and TRBJ1-1; D is unresolved. Germline V CDR1 and CDR2: LNHNV, YYDKDF (reference sequence). This CDR3 is 14 amino acids long. The V end lost 1 base, the J end lost 1 base, and 7 bases lay between the germline ends. CDR3 in DNA: TGTGCCACCAGCAGAGGCAGACGGAACACTGAAGCTTTCTTT. This sequence encodes CATSRGRRNTEAFF.

The rearrangement joins TRBV11-3 to TRBJ2-5; D unresolved. V lost 6 bases to trimming and J lost 5 bases, with 22 bases between them. The CDR3 totals 16 residues. Germline-derived CDR1 and CDR2 are SGHNT and YENEEA. CDR3 DNA: TGTGCCAGCAGACCTTCGTCTGAACGGATGGGGGAGACCCAGTACTTC. Encoded protein: CASRPSSERMGETQYF.

The chain is built from TRBV5-1 and TRBJ2-1; D might be TRBD1 or TRBD2, each matching 5 bases. CDR3 size: 15 residues. Germline V CDR1 and CDR2: SGHRS, YFSETQ. V was clipped by 2 bases and J by 5 bases, with 14 bases between them. The CDR3 is CASSLGAGTHNEQFF. The CDR3 region has the DNA TGCGCCAGCAGCTTAGGGGCAGGGACCCACAATGAGCAGTTCTTC.

V is TRBV19 and J is TRBJ1-1; D is unclear. The CDR3 sequence is 13 residues long. V lost 7 bases and J lost 0, with 9 bases in between. Germline V gene lookup returns CDR1 LNHDA and CDR2 SQIVND (reference sequence). As DNA, the CDR3 is TGTGCCAGTAATCTCGCCATGAACACTGAAGCTTTCTTT. Its translation is CASNLAMNTEAFF.